This record concerns one T cell receptor beta chain sequence. CDR3 length equals 13 residues. The V end lost 0 bases, the J end lost 5 bases, and 7 bases lay between the germline ends. The germline gives CDR1 MNHEY, CDR2 SVGAGI. This sample stems from a study of blood T cell repertoires in COVID-19. The overall study: The samples span acute and convalescent COVID-19 from the United States, Italy and Spain.

Sequencing was performed with immunoSEQ multiplex PCR; in TCRdb, only in-frame clones are kept and a portion is missing. The table records 300,000 to 400,000 clones, over 80% of them present only once. The clonotype originates from a man younger than 45 with COVID-19, enrolled during active disease. Material for sequencing was peripheral blood. This chain joins TRBV6-5 and TRBJ1-1, with D unresolved. This chain's CDR3 is CASSYSRLTEAFF. DNA of the CDR3: TGTGCCAGCAGTTACTCGAGATTAACTGAAGCTTTCTTT.